The clone carrying this T cell receptor (beta chain) was recorded a few times. Its antigen is as yet unknown. The protocol was immunoSEQ multiplex PCR, while the TCRdb copy is restricted to in-frame clones and leaves out a portion. The data show 55,000 to 70,000 clones, with roughly 93% seen just once and roughly 1.7% held by the top ten. These data come from a study of T cell clonotyping in hematopoietic cell transplantation. General study results and limits: At the given depth, recipient repertoires were over 97% de novo clonotypes. CD4 and CD8 repertoire contributions could not be separated without sorting. Broader posttransplant TCR repertoire diversity was predicted by graft donor and pretransplant recipient Inverse Simpson Index values. After transplant, recipient diversity fell while pathologically expanded clonotypes grew through day 180.

Germline V gene sequence: CDR1 MNHNS, CDR2 SASEGT. The germline V and J ends were trimmed by 0 bases and 2 bases, with 8 bases remaining between them. The CDR3 loop spans 15 amino acids. The sample was peripheral blood mononuclear cells. The chain links TRBV6-1 to TRBJ1-3; a weak D match, TRBD1 (5 bases). This clonotype was sampled from a man in his fifties in good health. Some clones in this sample may be carry-over from other donors' samples. The CDR3: CASSEAGGTGNTIYF. CDR3 DNA sequence: TGTGCCAGCAGTGAAGCGGGGGGGACTGGAAACACCATATATTTT.